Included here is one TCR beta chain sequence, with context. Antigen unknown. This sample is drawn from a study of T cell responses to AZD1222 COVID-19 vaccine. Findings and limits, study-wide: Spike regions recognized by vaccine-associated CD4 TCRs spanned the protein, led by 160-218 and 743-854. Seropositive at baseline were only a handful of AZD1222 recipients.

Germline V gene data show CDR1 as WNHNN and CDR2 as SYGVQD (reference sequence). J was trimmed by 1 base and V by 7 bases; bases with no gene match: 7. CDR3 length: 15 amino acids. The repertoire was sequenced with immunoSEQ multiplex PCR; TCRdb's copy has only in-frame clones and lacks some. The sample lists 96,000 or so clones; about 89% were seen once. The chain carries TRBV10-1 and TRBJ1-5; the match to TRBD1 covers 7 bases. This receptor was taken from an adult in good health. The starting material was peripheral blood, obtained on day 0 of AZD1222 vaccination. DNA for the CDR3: TGCGCCAGCATCCCCAGGGGGGGGAGCAATCAGCCCCAGCATTTT. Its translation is CASIPRGGSNQPQHF.